The 24 T cell receptor beta chains below come from one sample, sequenced in a study of shared clonotypes between healthy human individuals. Measured with immunoSEQ multiplex PCR; TCRdb has only the in-frame clones, and not every one. Of about 480,000 clones listed, less than 85% were seen once; the top ten hold about an eighth. The sequenced sample was PBMCs. Receptors originate from a woman in her thirties or forties in good health. Some clones in this sample may be carry-over from other donors' samples.

This clone was observed a single time. This chain links TRBV2 with TRBJ1-4, with a possible D match to TRBD1 (6 bases). From germline, CDR1 is SNHLY and CDR2 FYNNEI. V lost 7 bases to trimming and J lost 17 bases, with 23 bases between them. The CDR3 length is 13 residues. The CDR3 loop is CASIVEAGGGSFF. The CDR3 DNA reads as TGTGCCAGCATCGTGGAGGCTGGGGGCGGTTCTTTTTTT.

This clone was counted ten times or more. This rearrangement joins TRBV7-9 to TRBJ2-1, with 14 bases aligning to TRBD2. Per germline, CDR1 SEHNR and CDR2 FQNEAQ (reference sequence). The CDR3 has 15 amino acids. Trimming took 3 bases from V and 9 from J; bases not matched to a gene: 4. The CDR3 reads CASSFRTSGRSEQFF. The CDR3 DNA reads TGTGCCAGCAGCTTTAGGACTAGCGGGAGGTCTGAGCAGTTCTTC.

V gene TRBV5-1 combines with J gene TRBJ2-3, with 10 bases matching TRBD2. Losses at the gene ends were 4 bases for V and 3 bases for J; bases not matched to a gene: 11. Germline V gene data show CDR1 as SGHRS and CDR2 as YFSETQ. The CDR3 extends over 17 amino acids. The CDR3 loop reads CASSLSSGRFRTDTQYF. The CDR3 DNA follows: TGCGCCAGCAGCCTGAGTAGCGGGAGGTTTCGAACAGATACGCAGTATTTT.

CDR3 protein: CASSSQGGGHPPYEQYF. CDR3 DNA sequence: TGTGCCAGCAGCTCCCAGGGCGGCGGACACCCCCCTTACGAGCAGTACTTC. The rearrangement links TRBV11-2 to TRBJ2-7, with D possibly being TRBD1 (5 bases). Germline V gene lookup returns CDR1 SGHAT and CDR2 FQNNGV. The V end lost 4 bases, the J end lost 4 bases, and 23 bases lay between the germline ends. There are 17 residues in the CDR3.

This clone was seen a handful of times. The rearrangement joins TRBV7-3 to TRBJ1-2; 8 bases map to TRBD1. The V segment lost 5 bases and the J segment 6 bases; nucleotides outside the gene matches: 5. The CDR3 totals 13 residues. Germline V gives CDR1 SGHTA, CDR2 FQGTGA. The CDR3 DNA sequence: TGTGCCAGCAGCCCGACAGGGGAGCATGGCTACACCTTC. Translated: CASSPTGEHGYTF.

J is TRBJ2-1 and V is TRBV27; D is undetermined. The length of the CDR3 is 9 residues. Germline V gene data show CDR1 as MNHEY and CDR2 as SMNVEV (reference sequence). Deletions cut 4 bases from V and 8 bases from J, with 0 bases between. CDR3 DNA: TGTGCCAGCAGTTATGAGCAGTTCTTC. Its protein is CASSYEQFF.

The chain has TRBV28 and TRBJ2-3; 10 bases map to TRBD1. Germline CDR1 and CDR2: MDHEN and SYDVKM. The CDR3 is 15 residues long. V gave up 8 bases and J gave up 2 bases; unmatched junction bases: 7. As DNA, the CDR3 is TGTGCCAGCCCGCCAAGACAGGGGGCCACAGATACGCAGTATTTT. This gives the protein CASPPRQGATDTQYF.

The rearrangement links TRBV6-1 to TRBJ2-7; TRBD2 aligns across 9 bases. Trimming removed 4 bases from V and 4 bases from J; junction bases left unmatched: 5. There are 14 residues in the CDR3. Germline V gives CDR1 MNHNS, CDR2 SASEGT. The CDR3 bases are TGTGCCAGCAGTGCCACTAGCGGGCCGTACGAGCAGTACTTC. It translates to CASSATSGPYEQYF.

This clone showed up just once. The chain combines TRBV5-1 with TRBJ2-5; a possible D gene is TRBD1 (5 bases). V dropped 2 bases and J dropped 7 bases, with 15 bases sitting between them. The length of the CDR3 is 14 residues. The germline V gene encodes CDR1 SGHRS and CDR2 YFSETQ. CDR3 nucleotide sequence: TGCGCCAGCAGCTTTGAACAGGCTCACGCGACCCAGTACTTC. The encoded protein is CASSFEQAHATQYF.

The rearrangement links TRBV30 to TRBJ2-1; 7 positions match TRBD1. V lost 5 bases to trimming and J lost 5 bases; unmatched junction nucleotides: 12. CDR1 is GTSNPN and CDR2 is SVGIG in the germline V gene (reference sequence). The CDR3 runs 15 residues. Here the CDR3 DNA reads TGTGCCTGGGACAGGGCGGCGGGTACCGACAATGAGCAGTTCTTC. Translated: CAWDRAAGTDNEQFF.

This chain connects TRBV11-2 to TRBJ2-1; the D is unclear. Germline V CDR1 and CDR2: SGHAT, FQNNGV. Trimming took off 5 bases at V and 4 bases at J, with 12 bases between the two ends. The CDR3 sequence is 14 residues long. The CDR3 loop reads CASSPLTQYNEQFF. The CDR3 region has the DNA TGTGCCAGCAGCCCACTGACTCAATACAATGAGCAGTTCTTC. Variable domain in full (rest from reference TRBV11-2 and TRBJ2-1): EAGVAQSPRYKIIEKRQSVAFWCNPISGHATLYWYQQILGQGPKLLIQFQNNGVVDDSQLPKDRFSAERLKGVDSTLKIQPAKLEDSAVYLCASSPLTQYNEQFFGPGTRLTVL.

This chain connects TRBV7-2 to TRBJ2-5, with D uncertain. The CDR3 has 14 amino acids. Deletions cut 2 bases from V and 3 bases from J, with 10 bases between. Germline CDR1 is SGHTA and CDR2 is FQGNSA. The CDR3 DNA follows: TGTGCCAGCAGCTTACAGAGTGGGGAAGAGACCCAGTACTTC. Translating it yields CASSLQSGEETQYF.

The V gene is TRBV5-4, the J gene TRBJ2-3, with TRBD2 matching 15 bases. Germline V gives CDR1 SGHNT, CDR2 YYREEE (reference sequence). CDR3 length: 19 amino acids. Trimming at V came to 0 bases and at J to 2 bases, leaving 7 bases not matched to a gene. CDR3 loop: CASSLGTSGRAFYTDTQYF. CDR3 coding DNA: TGTGCCAGCAGCTTGGGGACTAGCGGGAGGGCCTTTTACACAGATACGCAGTATTTT.

This chain links TRBV9 with TRBJ2-7; D might be TRBD1 (5 bases). Trimming stripped 0 bases from V and 3 bases from J, with 10 bases between. The CDR3 length is 14 residues. The V gene's germline CDR1 is SGDLS and CDR2 YYNGEE. The CDR3 nucleotides read TGTGCCAGCAGCGTAGCCGGGCAGGGCTACGAGCAGTACTTC. It yields the protein CASSVAGQGYEQYF. Complete variable domain (other parts from reference TRBV9 and TRBJ2-7): DSGVTQTPKHLITATGQRVTLRCSPRSGDLSVYWYQQSLDQGLQFLIQYYNGEERAKGNILERFSAQQFPDLHSELNLSSLELGDSALYFCASSVAGQGYEQYFGPGTRLTVT.

The V call is TRBV6-6, the J call TRBJ1-2, with 10 bases that match TRBD1. The CDR3 extends over 15 amino acids. V dropped 6 bases and J dropped 3; count of bases not matched to a gene: 7. Germline assignment: CDR1 MNHNY and CDR2 SVGAGI (reference sequence). The CDR3 nucleotides are TGTGCCAGCAGCCCCTCCGGACAGGGGGACTATGGCTACACCTTC. It yields the protein CASSPSGQGDYGYTF.

The sample holds one count of this clone. V usage is TRBV5-4 and J usage is TRBJ1-3; D possibly corresponds to TRBD1 (5 bases). The germline gives CDR1 SGHNT, CDR2 YYREEE (reference sequence). Deletions cut 4 bases from V and 0 bases from J, with 11 bases between. The CDR3 consists of 15 residues. CDR3 in amino acids: CASSQDTYSGNTIYF. CDR3 nucleotide sequence: TGTGCCAGCAGCCAGGACACCTACTCTGGAAACACCATATATTTT.

The chain couples TRBV5-4 to TRBJ2-1; 10 bases line up with TRBD2. Per the germline V gene, CDR1 is SGHNT and CDR2 is YYREEE (reference sequence). The length of the CDR3 is 15 residues. J was trimmed by 9 bases and V by 0 bases; bases with no gene match: 6. CDR3 DNA: TGTGCCAGCAGCTTGGCTAGCGGGAGTTGGATTGAGCAGTTCTTC. This codes for CASSLASGSWIEQFF.

The chain recombines TRBV7-3 with TRBJ2-3; TRBD2 matches 13 bases. In germline, CDR1 is SGHTA, CDR2 FQGTGA. CDR3 length: 15 amino acids. Unmatched junction bases numbered 2, after V lost 4 bases and J lost 4 bases. The CDR3 DNA reads as TGTGCCAGCAGCTGGACTAGCGGGAGTGCAGATACGCAGTATTTT. This sequence encodes CASSWTSGSADTQYF.

This clone came up a few times. This sequence joins TRBV11-2 and TRBJ2-7; the D gene could be TRBD1 or TRBD2 (5 bases each). Germline-derived CDR1 and CDR2 are SGHAT and FQNNGV. V lost 5 bases and J lost 3, with 17 bases in between. The CDR3 totals 15 residues. In DNA form, the CDR3 reads TGTGCCAGCAGCCCCGCTGGGGGAGTAAGCTACGAGCAGTACTTC. Translated: CASSPAGGVSYEQYF.

This clone was counted ten times or more. This rearrangement joins TRBV12-5 to TRBJ2-7, with D perhaps matching TRBD1 (6 bases). Germline CDR1 LGHNT, CDR2 FRNRAP. V gave up 3 bases and J gave up 1 base, with 16 bases separating them. The CDR3 length is 16 residues. CDR3 loop: CASGLQSGTQSYEQYF. The CDR3 nucleotides are TGTGCTAGTGGTTTACAGTCCGGGACACAGTCCTACGAGCAGTACTTC.

The chain is built from TRBV5-1 and TRBJ2-1; 10 nucleotides align to TRBD2. V was clipped by 7 bases and J by 7 bases; unmatched bases: 11. Per the germline V gene, CDR1 is SGHRS and CDR2 is YFSETQ. The CDR3 loop spans 15 amino acids. This CDR3 is CASGSRLAGSNEQFF. Written as DNA, the CDR3 is TGCGCCAGCGGGTCCCGACTAGCGGGCTCGAATGAGCAGTTCTTC.

CDR3 sequence reads: CASSAFGTSDEQYF. The CDR3 bases are TGTGCCAGCAGCGCTTTTGGGACTAGCGACGAGCAGTACTTC. The V and J genes are TRBV9 and TRBJ2-7; 10 bases agree with TRBD2. CDR1 is SGDLS and CDR2 is YYNGEE in the germline V gene. V lost 3 bases and J lost 5; bases outside the gene matches: 5. This CDR3 is 14 amino acids long. Looking up the rest from reference TRBV9 and TRBJ2-7 gives the full variable domain: DSGVTQTPKHLITATGQRVTLRCSPRSGDLSVYWYQQSLDQGLQFLIQYYNGEERAKGNILERFSAQQFPDLHSELNLSSLELGDSALYFCASSAFGTSDEQYFGPGTRLTVT.

The chain links TRBV28 to TRBJ2-7; 12 bases map to TRBD2. CDR3 length: 13 amino acids. V shed 5 bases, J shed 5 bases, and the junction held 1 base outside the gene matches. The germline V gene has CDR1 MDHEN and CDR2 SYDVKM. The DNA for the CDR3 is TGTGCCAGCAGTCGACTAGCGGGAGACGAGCAGTACTTC. It yields the protein CASSRLAGDEQYF.

This clone was counted only a few times. The J gene is TRBJ1-5, the V gene TRBV2; possibly TRBD1 for D (5 bases). The CDR3 runs to 18 residues. Between the trimmed V and J ends, which lost 4 bases and 0 bases, there was a span of 19 bases. Germline values: CDR1 SNHLY, CDR2 FYNNEI. CDR3 protein: CASSGGSGTGYSNQPQHF. The CDR3 DNA sequence: TGTGCCAGCAGTGGAGGCTCCGGGACCGGCTATAGCAATCAGCCCCAGCATTTT. The variable domain in full, with the rest retrieved from reference TRBV2 and TRBJ1-5, is EPEVTQTPSHQVTQMGQEVILRCVPISNHLYFYWYRQILGQKVEFLVSFYNNEISEKSEIFDDQFSVERPDGSNFTLKIRSTKLEDSAMYFCASSGGSGTGYSNQPQHFGDGTRLSIL.